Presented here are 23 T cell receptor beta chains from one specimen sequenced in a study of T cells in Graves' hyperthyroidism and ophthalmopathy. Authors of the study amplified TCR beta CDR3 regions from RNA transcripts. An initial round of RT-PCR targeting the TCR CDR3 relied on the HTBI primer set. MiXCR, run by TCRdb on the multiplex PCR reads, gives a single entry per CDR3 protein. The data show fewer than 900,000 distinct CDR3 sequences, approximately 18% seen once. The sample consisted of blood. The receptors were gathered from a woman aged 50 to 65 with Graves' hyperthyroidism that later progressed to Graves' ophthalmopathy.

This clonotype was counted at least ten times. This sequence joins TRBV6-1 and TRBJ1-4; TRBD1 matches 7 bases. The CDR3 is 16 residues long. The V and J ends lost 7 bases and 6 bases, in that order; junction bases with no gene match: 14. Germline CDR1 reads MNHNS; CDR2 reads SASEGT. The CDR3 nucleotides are TGTGCCAGCACCCTAAGAAGGGACAGTGGAGATGAAAAACTGTTTTTT. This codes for CASTLRRDSGDEKLFF.

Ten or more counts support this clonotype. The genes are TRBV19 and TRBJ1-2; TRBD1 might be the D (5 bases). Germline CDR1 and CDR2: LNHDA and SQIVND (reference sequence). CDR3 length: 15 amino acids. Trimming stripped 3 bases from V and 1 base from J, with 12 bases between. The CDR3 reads CASSISTENNYGYTF. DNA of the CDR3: TGTGCCAGTAGTATTTCGACAGAGAATAACTATGGCTACACCTTC.

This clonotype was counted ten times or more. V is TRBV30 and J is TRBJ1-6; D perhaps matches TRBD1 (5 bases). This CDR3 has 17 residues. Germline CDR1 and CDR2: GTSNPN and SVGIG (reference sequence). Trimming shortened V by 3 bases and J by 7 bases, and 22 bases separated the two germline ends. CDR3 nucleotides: TGTGCCTGGAGACGGCTCCTTCGCGCAGGGTCGAATTCACCCCTCCACTTT. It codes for CAWRRLLRAGSNSPLHF.

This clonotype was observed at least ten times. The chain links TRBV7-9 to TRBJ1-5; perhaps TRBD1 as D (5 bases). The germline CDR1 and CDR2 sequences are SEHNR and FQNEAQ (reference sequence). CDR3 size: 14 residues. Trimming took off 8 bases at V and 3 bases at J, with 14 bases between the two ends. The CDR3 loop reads CASSSGTVNQPQHF. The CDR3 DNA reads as TGTGCCAGCTCATCCGGGACGGTCAATCAGCCCCAGCATTTT.

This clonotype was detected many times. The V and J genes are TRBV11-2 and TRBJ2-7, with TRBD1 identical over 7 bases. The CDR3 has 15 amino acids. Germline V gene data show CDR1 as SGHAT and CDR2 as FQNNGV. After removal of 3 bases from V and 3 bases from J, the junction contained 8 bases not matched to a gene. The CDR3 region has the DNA TGTGCCAGCAGCTTGGTACGGGACAGCCTCTACGAGCAGTACTTC. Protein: CASSLVRDSLYEQYF.

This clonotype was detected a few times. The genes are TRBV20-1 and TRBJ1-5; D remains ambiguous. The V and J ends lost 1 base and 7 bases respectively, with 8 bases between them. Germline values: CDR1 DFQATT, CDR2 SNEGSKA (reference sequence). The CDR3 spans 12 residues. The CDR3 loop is CSARVGAQPQHF. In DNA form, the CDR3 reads TGCAGTGCTAGAGTGGGTGCCCAGCCCCAGCATTTT.

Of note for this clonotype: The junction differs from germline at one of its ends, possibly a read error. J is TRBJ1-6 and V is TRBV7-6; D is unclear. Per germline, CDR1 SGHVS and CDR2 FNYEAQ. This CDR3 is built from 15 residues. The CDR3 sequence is CASNLEGRDNSPLHF. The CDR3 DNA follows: TGTGCCAGCAACTTAGAAGGACGGGATAATTCACCCCTCCACTTT.

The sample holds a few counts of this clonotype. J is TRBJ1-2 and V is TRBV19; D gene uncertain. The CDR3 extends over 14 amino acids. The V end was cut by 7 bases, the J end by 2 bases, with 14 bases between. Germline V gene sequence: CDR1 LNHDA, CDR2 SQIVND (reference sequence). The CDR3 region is CASTPVRRNYGYTF. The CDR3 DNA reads TGTGCCAGTACCCCAGTAAGACGGAACTATGGCTACACCTTC.

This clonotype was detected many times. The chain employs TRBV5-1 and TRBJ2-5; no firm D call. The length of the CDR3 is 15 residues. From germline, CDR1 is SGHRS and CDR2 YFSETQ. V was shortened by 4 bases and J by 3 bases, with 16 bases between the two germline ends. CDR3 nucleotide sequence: TGCGCCAGCAGCCTTGGGATAAGACACGAAGAGACCCAGTACTTC. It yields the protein CASSLGIRHEETQYF.

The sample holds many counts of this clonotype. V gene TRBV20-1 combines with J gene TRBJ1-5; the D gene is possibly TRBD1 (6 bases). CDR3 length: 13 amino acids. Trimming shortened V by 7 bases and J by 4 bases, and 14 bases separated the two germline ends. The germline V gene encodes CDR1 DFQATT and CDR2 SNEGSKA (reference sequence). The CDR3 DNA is TGCAGTGTTGGGACAATATGGAATCAGCCCCAGCATTTT. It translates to CSVGTIWNQPQHF.

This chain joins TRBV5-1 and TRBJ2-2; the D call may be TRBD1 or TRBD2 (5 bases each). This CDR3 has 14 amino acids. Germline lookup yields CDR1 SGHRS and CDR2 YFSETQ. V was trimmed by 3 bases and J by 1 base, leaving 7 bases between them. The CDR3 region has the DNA TGCGCCAGCAGCTGGGGACGGAACACCGGGGAGCTGTTTTTT. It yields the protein CASSWGRNTGELFF.

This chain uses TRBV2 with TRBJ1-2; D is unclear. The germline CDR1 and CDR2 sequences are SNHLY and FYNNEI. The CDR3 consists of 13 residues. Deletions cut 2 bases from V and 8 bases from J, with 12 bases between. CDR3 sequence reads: CASSETRSSGYTF. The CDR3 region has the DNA TGTGCCAGCAGTGAAACTCGGTCTAGCGGCTACACCTTC.

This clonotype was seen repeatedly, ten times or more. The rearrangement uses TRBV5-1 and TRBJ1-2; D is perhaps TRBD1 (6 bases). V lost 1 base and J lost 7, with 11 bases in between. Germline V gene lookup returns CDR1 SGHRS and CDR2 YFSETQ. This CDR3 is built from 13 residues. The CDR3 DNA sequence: TGCGCCAGCAGCTTGTCGCAGGGGACTGGCTACACCTTC. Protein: CASSLSQGTGYTF.

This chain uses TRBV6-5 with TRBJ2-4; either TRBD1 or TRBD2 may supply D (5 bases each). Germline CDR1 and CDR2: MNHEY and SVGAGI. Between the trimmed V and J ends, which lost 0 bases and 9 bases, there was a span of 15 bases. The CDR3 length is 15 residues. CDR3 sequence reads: CASSYSRGTGSIQYF. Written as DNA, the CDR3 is TGTGCCAGCAGTTACTCGAGAGGGACGGGGAGCATTCAGTACTTC.

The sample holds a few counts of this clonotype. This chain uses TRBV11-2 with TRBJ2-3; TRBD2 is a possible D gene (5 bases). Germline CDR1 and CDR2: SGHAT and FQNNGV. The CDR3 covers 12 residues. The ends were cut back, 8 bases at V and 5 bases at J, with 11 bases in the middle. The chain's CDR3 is CASSTSGDTQYF. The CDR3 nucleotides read TGTGCCAGCTCAACGAGCGGAGATACGCAGTATTTT.

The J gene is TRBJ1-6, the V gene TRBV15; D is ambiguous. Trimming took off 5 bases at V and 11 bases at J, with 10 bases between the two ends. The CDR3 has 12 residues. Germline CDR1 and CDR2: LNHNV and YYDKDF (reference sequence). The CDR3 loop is CATSPIGPPLHF. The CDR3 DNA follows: TGTGCCACCAGCCCGATCGGCCCACCCCTCCACTTT.

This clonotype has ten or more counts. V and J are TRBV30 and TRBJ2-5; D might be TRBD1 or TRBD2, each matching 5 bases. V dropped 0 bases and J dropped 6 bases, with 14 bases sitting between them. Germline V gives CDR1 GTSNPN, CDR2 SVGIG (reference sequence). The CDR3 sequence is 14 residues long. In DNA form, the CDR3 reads TGTGCCTGGAGTGTACTTCGAGGGGTGCAGACCCAGTACTTC. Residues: CAWSVLRGVQTQYF.

The chain's CDR3 is CASSLEGNSGYGYTF. As DNA, the CDR3 is TGTGCCAGCAGCTTAGAGGGGAATTCCGGCTATGGCTACACCTTC. The rearrangement links TRBV7-8 to TRBJ1-2, with a weak D call TRBD1 (5 bases). V dropped 1 base and J dropped 4 bases, with 13 bases sitting between them. Germline CDR1 SGHVS, CDR2 FQNEAQ. The CDR3 length is 15 residues.

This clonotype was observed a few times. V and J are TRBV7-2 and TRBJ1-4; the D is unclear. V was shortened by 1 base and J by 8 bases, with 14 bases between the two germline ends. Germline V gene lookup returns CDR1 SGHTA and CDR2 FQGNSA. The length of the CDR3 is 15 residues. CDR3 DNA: TGTGCCAGCAGCTTAGTTATCGGCTTTGACGAAAAACTGTTTTTT. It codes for CASSLVIGFDEKLFF.

In DNA, the CDR3 is TGTGCCAGCGAAACCCAGGAACCCTCCTACGAGCAGTACTTC. Its protein is CASETQEPSYEQYF. The chain couples TRBV2 to TRBJ2-7; D gene unclear. Germline V gene sequence: CDR1 SNHLY, CDR2 FYNNEI. This CDR3 has 14 amino acids. Trimming stripped 8 bases from V and 0 bases from J, with 14 bases between.

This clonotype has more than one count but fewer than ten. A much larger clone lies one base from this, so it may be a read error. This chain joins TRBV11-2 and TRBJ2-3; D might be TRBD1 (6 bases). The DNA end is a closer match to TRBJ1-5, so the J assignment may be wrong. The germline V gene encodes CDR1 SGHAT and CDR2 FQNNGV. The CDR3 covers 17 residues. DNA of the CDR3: TGTGCCAGCAGCTTAACGGGGGGGCCCTTCATCACAGATACGCAGCATTTT. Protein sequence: CASSLTGGPFITDTQHF.

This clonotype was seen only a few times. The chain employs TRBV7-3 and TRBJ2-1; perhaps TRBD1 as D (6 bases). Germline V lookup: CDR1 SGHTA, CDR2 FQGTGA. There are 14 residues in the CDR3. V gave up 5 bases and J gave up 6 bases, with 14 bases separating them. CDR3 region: CASSPGTPGNEQFF. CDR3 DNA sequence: TGTGCCAGCAGCCCAGGGACACCCGGCAATGAGCAGTTCTTC.

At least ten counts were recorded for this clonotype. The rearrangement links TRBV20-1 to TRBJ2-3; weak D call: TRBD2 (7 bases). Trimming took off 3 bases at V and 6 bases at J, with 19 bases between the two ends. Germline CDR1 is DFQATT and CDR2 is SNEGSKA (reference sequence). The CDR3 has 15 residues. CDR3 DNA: TGCAGTGCTAGCTACGCGGGGGCCCCCAGGGATACGCAGTATTTT. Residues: CSASYAGAPRDTQYF.